This T cell receptor beta chain is drawn from a study of shared clonotypes between healthy human individuals. Researchers partitioned CD4+ cells into CD45RA+ naive and CD45RA-negative memory subsets. Turning to this clone: Its antigen remains unidentified.

General study points: The diversity represented, both genetic and in exposure history, was limited by few donors.

Clones were read by immunoSEQ multiplex PCR, and TCRdb kept only the in-frame ones, dropping some. The repertoire holds 2 million to 3 million clones, with under 95% as singletons. The CDR3 extends over 16 amino acids. The germline CDR1 and CDR2 sequences are SEHNR and FQNEAQ (reference sequence). The V and J ends lost 1 base and 5 bases respectively, with 15 bases between them. V usage is TRBV7-9 and J usage is TRBJ2-4; possibly TRBD2 for D (5 bases). The receptor's source is a man aged 18 to 35 in good health. Some clones in this sample may be carry-over from other donors' samples. The sequenced material came from naive CD4+ T cells from PBMCs. Subset reported: CD45RA+ positively selected. The CDR3 nucleotides are TGTGCCAGCAGCTTAGGGGTAGGACTTACCCAAAACATTCAGTACTTC. Its protein product is CASSLGVGLTQNIQYF.